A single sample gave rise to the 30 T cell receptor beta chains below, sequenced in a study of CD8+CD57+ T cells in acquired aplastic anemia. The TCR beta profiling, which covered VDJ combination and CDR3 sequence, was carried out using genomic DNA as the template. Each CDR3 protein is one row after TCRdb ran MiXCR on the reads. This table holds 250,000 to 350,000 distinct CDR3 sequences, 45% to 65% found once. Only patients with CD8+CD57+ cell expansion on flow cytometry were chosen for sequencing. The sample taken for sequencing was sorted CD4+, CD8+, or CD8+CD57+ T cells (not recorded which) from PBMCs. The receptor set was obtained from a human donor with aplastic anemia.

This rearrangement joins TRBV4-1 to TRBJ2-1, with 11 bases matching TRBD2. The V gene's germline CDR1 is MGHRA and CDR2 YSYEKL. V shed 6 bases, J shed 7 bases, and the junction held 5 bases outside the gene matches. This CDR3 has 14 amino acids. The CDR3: CASSTPSGGNEQFF. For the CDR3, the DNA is TGCGCCAGCAGTACCCCTAGCGGGGGGAATGAGCAGTTCTTC.

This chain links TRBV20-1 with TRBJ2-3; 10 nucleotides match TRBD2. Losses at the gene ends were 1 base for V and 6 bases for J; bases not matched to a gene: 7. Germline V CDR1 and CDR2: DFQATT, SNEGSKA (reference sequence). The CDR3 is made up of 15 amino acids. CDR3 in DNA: TGCAGTGCTAGAGCCCCTAGCGGGAGTAAGGATACGCAGTATTTT. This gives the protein CSARAPSGSKDTQYF.

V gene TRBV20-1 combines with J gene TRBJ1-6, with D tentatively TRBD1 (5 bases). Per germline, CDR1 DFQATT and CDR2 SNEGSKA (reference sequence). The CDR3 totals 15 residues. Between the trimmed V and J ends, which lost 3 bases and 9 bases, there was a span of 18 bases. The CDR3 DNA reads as TGCAGTGCTAGTGATCCGGGACCTCCCCCTTCACCCCTCCACTTT. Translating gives CSASDPGPPPSPLHF.

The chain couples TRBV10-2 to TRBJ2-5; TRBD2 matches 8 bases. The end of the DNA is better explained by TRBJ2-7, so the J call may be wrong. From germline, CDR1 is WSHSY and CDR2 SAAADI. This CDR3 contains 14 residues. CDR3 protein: CASSESRGAHEQYF. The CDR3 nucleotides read TGCGCCAGCAGTGAGTCGCGGGGGGCCCACGAGCAGTACTTC.

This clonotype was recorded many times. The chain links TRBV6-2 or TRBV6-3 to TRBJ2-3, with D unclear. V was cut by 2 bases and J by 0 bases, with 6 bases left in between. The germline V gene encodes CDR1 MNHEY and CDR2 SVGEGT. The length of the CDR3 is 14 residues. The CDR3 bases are TGTGCCAGCAGTTACGGTGGGAGCACAGATACGCAGTATTTT. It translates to CASSYGGSTDTQYF.

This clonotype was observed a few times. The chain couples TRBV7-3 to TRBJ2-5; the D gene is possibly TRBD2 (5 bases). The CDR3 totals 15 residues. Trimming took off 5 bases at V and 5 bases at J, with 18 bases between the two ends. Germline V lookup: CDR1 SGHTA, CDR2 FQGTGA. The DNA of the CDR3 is TGTGCCAGCAGCCCTAAGGGATCCCAGCGGGAGACCCAGTACTTC. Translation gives CASSPKGSQRETQYF.

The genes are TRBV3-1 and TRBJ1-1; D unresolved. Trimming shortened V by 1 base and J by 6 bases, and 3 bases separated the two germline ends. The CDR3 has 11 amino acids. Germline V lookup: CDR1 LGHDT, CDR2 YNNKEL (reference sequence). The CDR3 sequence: CASSQVPEAFF. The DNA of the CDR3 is TGTGCCAGCAGCCAAGTACCTGAAGCTTTCTTT.

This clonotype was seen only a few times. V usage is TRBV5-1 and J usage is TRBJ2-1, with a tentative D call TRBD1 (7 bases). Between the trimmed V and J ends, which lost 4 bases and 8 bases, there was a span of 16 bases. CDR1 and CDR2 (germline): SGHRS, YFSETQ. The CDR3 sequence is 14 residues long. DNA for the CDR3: TGCGCCAGCAGCGGAGGTGGGGGGACAGATGAGCAGTTCTTC. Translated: CASSGGGGTDEQFF.

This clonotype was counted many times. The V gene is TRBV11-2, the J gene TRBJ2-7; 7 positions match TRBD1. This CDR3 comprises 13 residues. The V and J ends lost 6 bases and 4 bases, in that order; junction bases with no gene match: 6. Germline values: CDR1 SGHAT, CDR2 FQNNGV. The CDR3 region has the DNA TGTGCCAGCAGAGAGACAGGGCGGTACGAGCAGTACTTC. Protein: CASRETGRYEQYF.

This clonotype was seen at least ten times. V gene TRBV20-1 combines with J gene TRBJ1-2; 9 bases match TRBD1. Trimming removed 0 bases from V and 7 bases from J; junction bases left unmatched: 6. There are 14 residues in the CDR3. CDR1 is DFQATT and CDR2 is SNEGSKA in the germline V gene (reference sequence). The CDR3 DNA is TGCAGTGCTAGAGAGAGACAGGGGGATATTGGCTACACCTTC. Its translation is CSARERQGDIGYTF.

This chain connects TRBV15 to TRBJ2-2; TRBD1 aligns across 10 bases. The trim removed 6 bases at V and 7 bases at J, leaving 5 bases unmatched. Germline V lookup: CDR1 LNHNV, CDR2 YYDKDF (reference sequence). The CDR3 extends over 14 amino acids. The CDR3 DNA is TGTGCCACCAGAGGGGACAGGGGTAACGGGGAGCTGTTTTTT. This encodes CATRGDRGNGELFF.

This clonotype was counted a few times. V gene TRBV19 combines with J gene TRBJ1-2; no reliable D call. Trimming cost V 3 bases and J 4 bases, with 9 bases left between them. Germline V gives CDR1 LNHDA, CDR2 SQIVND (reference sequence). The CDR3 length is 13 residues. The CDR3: CASSILRPYGYTF. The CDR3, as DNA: TGTGCCAGTAGTATTCTCAGACCCTATGGCTACACCTTC.

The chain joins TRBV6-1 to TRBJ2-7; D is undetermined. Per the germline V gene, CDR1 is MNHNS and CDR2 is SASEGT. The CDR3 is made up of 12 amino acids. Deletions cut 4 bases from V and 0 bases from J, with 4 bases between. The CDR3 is CASSANSYEQYF. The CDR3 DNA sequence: TGTGCCAGCAGTGCGAACTCCTACGAGCAGTACTTC.

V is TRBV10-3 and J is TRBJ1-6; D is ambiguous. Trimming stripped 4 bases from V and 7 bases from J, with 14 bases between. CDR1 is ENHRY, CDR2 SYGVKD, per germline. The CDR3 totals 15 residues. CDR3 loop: CAISAGGLGNSPLHF. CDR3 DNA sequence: TGTGCCATCAGTGCGGGAGGTTTAGGGAATTCACCCCTCCACTTT.

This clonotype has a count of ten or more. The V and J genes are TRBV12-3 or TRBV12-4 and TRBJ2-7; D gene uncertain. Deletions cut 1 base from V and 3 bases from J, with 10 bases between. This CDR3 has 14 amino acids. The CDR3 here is CASSLGVASYEQYF. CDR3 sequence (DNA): TGTGCCAGCAGTTTAGGGGTGGCTAGCTACGAGCAGTACTTC.

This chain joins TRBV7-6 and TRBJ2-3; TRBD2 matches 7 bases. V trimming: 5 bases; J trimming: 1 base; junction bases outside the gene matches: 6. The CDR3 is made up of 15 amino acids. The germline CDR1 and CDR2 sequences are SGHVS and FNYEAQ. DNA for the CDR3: TGTGCCAGCAGCCATCTAGCGGAGGGCACAGATACGCAGTATTTT. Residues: CASSHLAEGTDTQYF.

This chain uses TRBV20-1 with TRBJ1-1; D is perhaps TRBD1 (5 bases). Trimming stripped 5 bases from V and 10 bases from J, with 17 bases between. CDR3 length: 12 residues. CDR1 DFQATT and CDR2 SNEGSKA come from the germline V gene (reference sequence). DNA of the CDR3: TGCAGTGCTCCCGACAGAGGTAAGACAGCTTTCTTT. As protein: CSAPDRGKTAFF.

The CDR3 DNA sequence: TGTGCCAGCAGGGCCCTTAGTCTAGCGGGGGGGAGAGATACGCAGTATTTT. Its protein is CASRALSLAGGRDTQYF. The chain links TRBV2 to TRBJ2-3, with 12 bases identical to TRBD2. CDR1 is SNHLY, CDR2 FYNNEI, per germline. The length of the CDR3 is 17 residues. V shed 6 bases, J shed 5 bases, and the junction held 12 bases outside the gene matches.

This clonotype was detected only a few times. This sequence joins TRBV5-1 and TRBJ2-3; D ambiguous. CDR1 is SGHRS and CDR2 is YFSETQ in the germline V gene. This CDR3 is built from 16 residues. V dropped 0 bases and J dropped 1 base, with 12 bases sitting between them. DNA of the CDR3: TGCGCCAGCAGCTTGGGTACCTTGGGTGGCACAGATACGCAGTATTTT. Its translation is CASSLGTLGGTDTQYF.

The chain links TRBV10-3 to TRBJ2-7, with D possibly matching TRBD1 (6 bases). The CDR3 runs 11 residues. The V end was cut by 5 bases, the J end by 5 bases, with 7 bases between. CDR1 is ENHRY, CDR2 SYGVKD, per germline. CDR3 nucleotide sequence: TGTGCCATCAGTCAGGGGCACGAGCAGTACTTC. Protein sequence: CAISQGHEQYF.

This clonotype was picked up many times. The chain's CDR3 is CASSSQASVSYEQYF. As DNA, the CDR3 is TGTGCCAGCAGTAGCCAGGCTAGCGTTTCCTACGAGCAGTACTTC. The V gene is TRBV6-2 or TRBV6-3, the J gene TRBJ2-7; a weak D match, TRBD2 (6 bases). CDR3 size: 15 residues. Germline CDR1 MNHEY, CDR2 SVGEGT. The V end was cut by 5 bases, the J end by 1 base, with 15 bases between.

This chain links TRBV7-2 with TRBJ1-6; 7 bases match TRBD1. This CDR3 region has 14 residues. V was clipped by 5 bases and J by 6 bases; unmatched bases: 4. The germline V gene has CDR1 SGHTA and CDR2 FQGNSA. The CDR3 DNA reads TGTGCCAGCAGCCGGACAGGACCTAATTCACCCCTCCACTTT. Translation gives CASSRTGPNSPLHF. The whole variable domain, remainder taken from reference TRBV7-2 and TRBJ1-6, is GAGVSQSPSNKVTEKGKDVELRCDPISGHTALYWYRQSLGQGLEFLIYFQGNSAPDKSGLPSDRFSAERTGGSVSTLTIQRTQQEDSAVYLCASSRTGPNSPLHFGNGTRLTVT.

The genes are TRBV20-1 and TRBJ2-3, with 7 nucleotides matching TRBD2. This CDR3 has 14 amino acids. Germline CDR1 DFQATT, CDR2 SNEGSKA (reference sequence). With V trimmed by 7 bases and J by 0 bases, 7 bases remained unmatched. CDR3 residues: CSDIKRDSTDTQYF. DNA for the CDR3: TGCAGTGACATCAAGCGGGACAGCACAGATACGCAGTATTTT.

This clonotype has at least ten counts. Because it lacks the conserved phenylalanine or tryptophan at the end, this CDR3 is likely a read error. The CDR3 DNA reads TGCGCCAGCAGCTTGGTGGGGACAGGGCGCGAGCAGTACCTC. Translated: CASSLVGTGREQYL. V usage is TRBV5-1 and J usage is TRBJ2-7; 9 bases fit TRBD1. The CDR3 has 14 residues. The ends lost 0 bases at V and 6 bases at J; junction bases unmatched: 4. CDR1 is SGHRS and CDR2 is YFSETQ in the germline V gene.

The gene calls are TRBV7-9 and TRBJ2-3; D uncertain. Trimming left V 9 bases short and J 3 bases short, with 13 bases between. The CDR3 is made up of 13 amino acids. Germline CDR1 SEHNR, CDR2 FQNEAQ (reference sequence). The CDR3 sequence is CASNPLGTDTQYF. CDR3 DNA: TGTGCCAGTAATCCTCTGGGGACAGATACGCAGTATTTT.

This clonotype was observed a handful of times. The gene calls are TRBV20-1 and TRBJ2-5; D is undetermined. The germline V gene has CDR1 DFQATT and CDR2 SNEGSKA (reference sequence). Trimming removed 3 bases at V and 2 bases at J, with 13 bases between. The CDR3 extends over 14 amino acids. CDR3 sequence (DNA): TGCAGTGCTAGTCTCTGGGAAAGTCAAGAGACCCAGTACTTC. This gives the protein CSASLWESQETQYF.

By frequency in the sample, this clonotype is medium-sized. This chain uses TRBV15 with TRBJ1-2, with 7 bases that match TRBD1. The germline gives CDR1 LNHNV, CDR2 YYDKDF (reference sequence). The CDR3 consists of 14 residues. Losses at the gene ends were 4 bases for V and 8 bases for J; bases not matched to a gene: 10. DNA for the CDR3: TGTGCCACCAGCACAAGGACAACAGGGGTAGGCTACACCTTC. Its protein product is CATSTRTTGVGYTF.

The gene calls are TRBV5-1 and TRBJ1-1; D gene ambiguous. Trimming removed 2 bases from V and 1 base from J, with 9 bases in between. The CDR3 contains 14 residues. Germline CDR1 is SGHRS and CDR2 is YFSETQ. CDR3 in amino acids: CASSFGSGNTEAFF. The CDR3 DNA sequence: TGCGCCAGCAGCTTCGGGAGCGGGAACACTGAAGCTTTCTTT.

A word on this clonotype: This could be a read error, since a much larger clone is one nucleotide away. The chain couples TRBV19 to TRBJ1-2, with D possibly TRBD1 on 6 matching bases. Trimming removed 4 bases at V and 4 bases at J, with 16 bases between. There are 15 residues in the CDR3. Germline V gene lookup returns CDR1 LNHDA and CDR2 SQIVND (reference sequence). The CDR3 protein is CASSNPGERVYGYTF. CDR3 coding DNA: TGTGCCAGTAGTAATCCAGGGGAAAGGGTCTATGGCTACACCTTC.

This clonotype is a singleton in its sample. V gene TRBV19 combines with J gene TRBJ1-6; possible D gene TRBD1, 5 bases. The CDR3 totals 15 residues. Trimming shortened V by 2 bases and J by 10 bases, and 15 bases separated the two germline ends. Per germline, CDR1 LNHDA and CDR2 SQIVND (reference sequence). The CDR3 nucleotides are TGTGCCAGTAGTATATCGGGACTGGGAGGATCACCCCTCCACTTT. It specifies CASSISGLGGSPLHF. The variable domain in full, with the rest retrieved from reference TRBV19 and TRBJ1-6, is DGGITQSPKYLFRKEGQNVTLSCEQNLNHDAMYWYRQDPGQGLRLIYYSQIVNDFQKGDIAEGYSVSREKKESFPLTVTSAQKNPTAFYLCASSISGLGGSPLHFGNGTRLTVT.